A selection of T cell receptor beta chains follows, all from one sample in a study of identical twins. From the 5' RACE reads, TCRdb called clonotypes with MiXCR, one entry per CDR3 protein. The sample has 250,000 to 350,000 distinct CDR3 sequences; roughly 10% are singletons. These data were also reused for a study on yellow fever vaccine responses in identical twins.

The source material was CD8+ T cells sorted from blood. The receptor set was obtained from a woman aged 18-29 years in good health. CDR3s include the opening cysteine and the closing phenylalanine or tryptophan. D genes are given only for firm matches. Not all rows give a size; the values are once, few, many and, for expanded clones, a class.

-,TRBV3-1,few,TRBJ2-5,TGTGCCAGCAGCCAAGATCTGGACGGGGCGACCCAGTACTTC,CASSQDLDGATQYF
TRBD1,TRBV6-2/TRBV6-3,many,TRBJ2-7,TGTGCCAGCAGCACCGGGGACAGTGCCTACGAGCAGTACTTC,CASSTGDSAYEQYF
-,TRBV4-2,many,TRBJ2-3,TGTGCCAGCAGCCCCAAACCCGGATCGGATACGCAGTATTTT,CASSPKPGSDTQYF
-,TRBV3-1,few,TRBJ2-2,TGTGCCAGCAGGGGAGAGAACACCGGGGAGCTGTTTTTT,CASRGENTGELFF
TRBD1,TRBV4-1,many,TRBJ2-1,TGCGCCAGCAGCCCCTCCCTAGGGGGCCAGCAGTTCTTC,CASSPSLGGQQFF
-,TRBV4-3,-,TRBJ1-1,TGCGCCAGCAGCCAAGATAACGCCCTGGGCACTGAAGCTTTCTTT,CASSQDNALGTEAFF
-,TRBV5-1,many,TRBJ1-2,TGCGCCAGCAGCTTGGAGGGGCTCCTTGGCTACACCTTC,CASSLEGLLGYTF
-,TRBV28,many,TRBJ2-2,TGTGCCAGCAGTTCGGGGTTACCGAACACCGGGGAGCTGTTTTTT,CASSSGLPNTGELFF
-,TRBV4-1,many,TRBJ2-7,TGCGCCAGCAGCCAAGCGTTGGGGTTCTCCTACGAGCAGTACTTC,CASSQALGFSYEQYF
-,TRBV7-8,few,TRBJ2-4,TGTGCCAGCAGCTTAAGGGGCTCGGGGAAGGAGTCGGAGAACATTCAGTACTTC,CASSLRGSGKESENIQYF
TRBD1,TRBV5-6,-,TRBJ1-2,TGTGCCAGCAGCACAACAGGGGGCGCTGGCTATGGCTACACCTTC,CASSTTGGAGYGYTF
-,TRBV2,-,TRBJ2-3,TGTGCCAGCAGTGAAGTGACAGCTACAGATACGCAGTATTTT,CASSEVTATDTQYF
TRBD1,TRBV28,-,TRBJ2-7,TGTGCCAGCAGCCCAATTGAGGCAGGGGGATTCTACGAGCAGTACTTC,CASSPIEAGGFYEQYF
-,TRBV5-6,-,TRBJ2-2,TGTGCCAGCAGCTTATCTAGGCTCTCGAACACCGGGGAGCTGTTTTTT,CASSLSRLSNTGELFF